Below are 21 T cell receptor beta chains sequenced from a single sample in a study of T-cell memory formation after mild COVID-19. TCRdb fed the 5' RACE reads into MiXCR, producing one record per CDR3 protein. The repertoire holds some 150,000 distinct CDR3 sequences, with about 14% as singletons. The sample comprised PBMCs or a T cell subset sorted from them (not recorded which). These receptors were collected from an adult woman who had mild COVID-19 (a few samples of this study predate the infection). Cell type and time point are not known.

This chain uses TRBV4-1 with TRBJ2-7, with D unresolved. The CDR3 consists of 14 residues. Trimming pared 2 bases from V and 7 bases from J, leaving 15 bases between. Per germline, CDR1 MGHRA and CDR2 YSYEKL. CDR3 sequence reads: CASSQQNALQEQYF. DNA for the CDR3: TGCGCCAGCAGCCAACAGAATGCCCTACAAGAGCAGTACTTC.

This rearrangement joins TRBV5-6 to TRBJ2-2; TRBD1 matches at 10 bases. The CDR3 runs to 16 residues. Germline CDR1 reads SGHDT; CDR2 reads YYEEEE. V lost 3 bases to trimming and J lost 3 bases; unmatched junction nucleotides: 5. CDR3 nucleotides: TGTGCCAGCAGCTCACCGGGACAGGGGTACACCGGGGAGCTGTTTTTT. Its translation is CASSSPGQGYTGELFF. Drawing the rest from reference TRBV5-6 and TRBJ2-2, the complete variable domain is DAGVTQSPTHLIKTRGQQVTLRCSPKSGHDTVSWYQQALGQGPQFIFQYYEEEERQRGNFPDRFSGHQFPNYSSELNVNALLLGDSALYLCASSSPGQGYTGELFFGEGSRLTVL.

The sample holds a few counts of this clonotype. The CDR3 DNA is TGCGCCAGCAGCTTGGGGGCCTCGGGTATGAACACTGAAGCTTTCTTT. Its translation is CASSLGASGMNTEAFF. V is TRBV5-1 and J is TRBJ1-1; D uncertain. CDR1 SGHRS and CDR2 YFSETQ come from the germline V gene. This CDR3 is built from 16 residues. Trimming stripped 0 bases from V and 0 bases from J, with 12 bases between. Full variable domain (outside the CDR3, taken from reference TRBV5-1 and TRBJ1-1): KAGVTQTPRYLIKTRGQQVTLSCSPISGHRSVSWYQQTPGQGLQFLFEYFSETQRNKGNFPGRFSGRQFSNSRSEMNVSTLELGDSALYLCASSLGASGMNTEAFFGQGTRLTVV.

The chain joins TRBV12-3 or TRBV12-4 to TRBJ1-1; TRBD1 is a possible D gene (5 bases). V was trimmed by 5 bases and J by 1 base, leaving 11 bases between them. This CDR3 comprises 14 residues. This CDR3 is CASSPPTANTEAFF. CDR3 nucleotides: TGTGCCAGCAGTCCGCCGACAGCGAACACTGAAGCTTTCTTT.

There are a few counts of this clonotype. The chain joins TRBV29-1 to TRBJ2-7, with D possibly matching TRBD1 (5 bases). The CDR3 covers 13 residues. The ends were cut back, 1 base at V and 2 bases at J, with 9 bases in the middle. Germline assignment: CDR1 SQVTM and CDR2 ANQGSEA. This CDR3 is CSVEGPGTYEQYF. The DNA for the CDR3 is TGCAGCGTTGAAGGCCCAGGGACCTACGAGCAGTACTTC.

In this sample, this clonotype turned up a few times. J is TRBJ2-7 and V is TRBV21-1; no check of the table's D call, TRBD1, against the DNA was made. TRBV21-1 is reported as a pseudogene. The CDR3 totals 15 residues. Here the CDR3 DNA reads TGTGCCAGCAGGACAGACAGAGCTACTGACTACGAGCAGTACTTC. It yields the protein CASRTDRATDYEQYF.

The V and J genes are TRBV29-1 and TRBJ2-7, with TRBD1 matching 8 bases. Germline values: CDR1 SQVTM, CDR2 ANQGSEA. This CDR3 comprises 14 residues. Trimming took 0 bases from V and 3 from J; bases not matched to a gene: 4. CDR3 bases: TGCAGCGTTGAAGAAGAACAGGGGGGCTACGAGCAGTACTTC. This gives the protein CSVEEEQGGYEQYF.

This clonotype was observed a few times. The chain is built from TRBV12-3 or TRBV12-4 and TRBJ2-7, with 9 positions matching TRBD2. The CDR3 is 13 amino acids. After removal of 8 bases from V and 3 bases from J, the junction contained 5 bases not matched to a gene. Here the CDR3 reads CASCERGDYEQYF. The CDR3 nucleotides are TGTGCCAGCTGTGAGCGGGGGGACTACGAGCAGTACTTC.

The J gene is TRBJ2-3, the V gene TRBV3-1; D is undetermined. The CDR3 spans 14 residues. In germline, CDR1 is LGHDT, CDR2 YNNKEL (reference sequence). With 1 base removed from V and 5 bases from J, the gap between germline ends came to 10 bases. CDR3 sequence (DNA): TGTGCCAGCAGCCAAGGGCTCACTCGAGATACGCAGTATTTT. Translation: CASSQGLTRDTQYF.

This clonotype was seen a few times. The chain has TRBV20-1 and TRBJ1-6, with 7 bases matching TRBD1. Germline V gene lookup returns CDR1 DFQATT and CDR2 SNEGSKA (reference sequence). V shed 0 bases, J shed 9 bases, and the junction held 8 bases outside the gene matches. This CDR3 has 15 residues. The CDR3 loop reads CSARDPGTVGSPLHF. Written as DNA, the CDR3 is TGCAGTGCTAGAGATCCCGGGACAGTAGGTTCACCCCTCCACTTT.

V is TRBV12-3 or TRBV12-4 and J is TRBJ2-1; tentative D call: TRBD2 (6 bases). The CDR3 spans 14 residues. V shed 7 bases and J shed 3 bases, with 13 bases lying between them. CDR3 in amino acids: CASKPGTDYNEQFF. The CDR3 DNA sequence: TGTGCCAGCAAGCCCGGGACTGACTACAATGAGCAGTTCTTC.

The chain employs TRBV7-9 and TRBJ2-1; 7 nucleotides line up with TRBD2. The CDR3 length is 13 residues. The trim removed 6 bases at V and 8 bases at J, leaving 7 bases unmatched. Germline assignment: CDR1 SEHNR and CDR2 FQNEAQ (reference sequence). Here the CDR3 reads CASRLLATDEQFF. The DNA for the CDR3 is TGTGCCAGCAGATTACTAGCGACTGATGAGCAGTTCTTC.

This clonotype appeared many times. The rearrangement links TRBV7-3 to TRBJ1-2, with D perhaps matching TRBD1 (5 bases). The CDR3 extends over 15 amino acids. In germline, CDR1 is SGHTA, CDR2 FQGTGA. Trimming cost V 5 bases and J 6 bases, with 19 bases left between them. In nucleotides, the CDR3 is TGTGCCAGCAGCAGTTACAGGTCAGCTGTTGATGGCTACACCTTC. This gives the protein CASSSYRSAVDGYTF.

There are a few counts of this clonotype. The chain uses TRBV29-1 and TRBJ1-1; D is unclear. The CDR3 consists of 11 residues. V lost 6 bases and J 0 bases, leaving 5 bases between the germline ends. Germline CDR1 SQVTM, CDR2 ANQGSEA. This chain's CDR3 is CSVGLNTEAFF. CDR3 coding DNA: TGCAGCGTAGGACTGAACACTGAAGCTTTCTTT.

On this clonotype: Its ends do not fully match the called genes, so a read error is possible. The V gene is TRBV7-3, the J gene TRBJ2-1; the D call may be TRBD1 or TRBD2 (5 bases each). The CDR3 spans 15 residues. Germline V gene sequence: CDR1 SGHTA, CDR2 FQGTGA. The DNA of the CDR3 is TGTGCAAGCAGCTTAGAGGCAGGGACCTACCATGAGCAGTTCTTC. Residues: CASSLEAGTYHEQFF.

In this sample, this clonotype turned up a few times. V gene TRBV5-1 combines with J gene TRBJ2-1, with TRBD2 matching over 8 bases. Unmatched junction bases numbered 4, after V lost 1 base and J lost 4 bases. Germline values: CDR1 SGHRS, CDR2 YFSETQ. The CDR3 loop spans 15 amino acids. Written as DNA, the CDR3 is TGCGCCAGCAGCTTGTCCGGGGGGGTTTACAATGAGCAGTTCTTC. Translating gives CASSLSGGVYNEQFF.

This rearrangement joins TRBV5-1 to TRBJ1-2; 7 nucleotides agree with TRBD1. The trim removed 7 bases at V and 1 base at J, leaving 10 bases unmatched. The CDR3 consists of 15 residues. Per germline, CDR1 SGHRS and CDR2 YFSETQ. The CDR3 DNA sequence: TGCGCCAGCTCAACCGGGACAGTGATTAACTATGGCTACACCTTC. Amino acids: CASSTGTVINYGYTF.

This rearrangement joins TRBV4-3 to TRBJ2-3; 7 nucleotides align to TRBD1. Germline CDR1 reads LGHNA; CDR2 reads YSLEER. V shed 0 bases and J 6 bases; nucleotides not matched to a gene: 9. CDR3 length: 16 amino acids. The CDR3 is CASSQDPTGPSDTQYF. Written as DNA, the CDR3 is TGCGCCAGCAGCCAAGATCCGACAGGGCCATCGGATACGCAGTATTTT.

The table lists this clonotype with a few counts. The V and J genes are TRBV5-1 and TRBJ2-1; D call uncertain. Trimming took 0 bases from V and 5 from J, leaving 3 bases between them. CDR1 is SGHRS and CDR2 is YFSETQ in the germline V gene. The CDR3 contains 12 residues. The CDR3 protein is CASSLVDNEQFF. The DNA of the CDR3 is TGCGCCAGCAGCTTGGTGGACAATGAGCAGTTCTTC.

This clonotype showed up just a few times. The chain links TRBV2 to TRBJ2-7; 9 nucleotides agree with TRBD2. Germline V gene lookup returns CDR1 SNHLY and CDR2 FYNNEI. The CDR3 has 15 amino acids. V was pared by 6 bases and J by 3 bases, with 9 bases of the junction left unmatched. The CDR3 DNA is TGTGCCAGCAGAATAGCGGGAGAAGGGATCTACGAGCAGTACTTC. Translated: CASRIAGEGIYEQYF.

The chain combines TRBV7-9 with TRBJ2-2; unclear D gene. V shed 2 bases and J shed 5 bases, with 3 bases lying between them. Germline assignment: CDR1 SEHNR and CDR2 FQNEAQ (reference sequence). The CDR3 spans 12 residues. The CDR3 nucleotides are TGTGCCAGCAGCTTAAGGACCGGGGAGCTGTTTTTT. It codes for CASSLRTGELFF.